The entry below describes one T cell receptor (beta chain). The sample comes from a study of HIV-infected patients and healthy controls. The repertoire came from unfractionated whole blood and reflected all unsorted peripheral T cells. Trimming shortened V by 5 bases and J by 2 bases, and 12 bases separated the two germline ends. The CDR3 runs 13 residues. Germline V CDR1 and CDR2: DFQATT, SNEGSKA (reference sequence). Alpha and beta constant-region primers primed reverse transcription of about 500 ng RNA. Using multiplexing indices, alpha and beta chain libraries were generated apart by chain-specific third strand synthesis. TCRdb passed the 5' RACE reads through MiXCR, listing each CDR3 protein once. The table has 13,000 or so distinct CDR3 sequences, around 9% seen once.

This rearrangement joins TRBV20-1 to TRBJ2-5; D is possibly TRBD1 (6 bases). Sequencing was performed on blood. The clonotype was recovered from an adult in good health. The CDR3 DNA reads TGCAGTGCTTTGCAGGGGTTGCAAGAGACCCAGTACTTC. Residues: CSALQGLQETQYF.